A single T cell receptor (beta chain) is shown here with its context. The sample is drawn from a study of blood T cells in healthy people across ages. The CDR3 has 12 amino acids. CDR1 ENHRY and CDR2 SYGVKD come from the germline V gene. Trimming stripped 1 base from V and 3 bases from J, with 3 bases between. A second PCR, run for roughly 6 to 11 cycles, used a sample-barcoded 5' primer plus a J-beta primer mix. A single record per CDR3 protein comes from TCRdb applying MiXCR to the 5' RACE reads. The repertoire includes roughly 1.4 million distinct CDR3 sequences, roughly 59% of them detected once, and 6.5% to 8% sits in the top ten.

The sequenced sample consisted of blood. The V gene is TRBV10-3, the J gene TRBJ1-1; no clear D. The source of this sequence is a man in his late teens or twenties in good health. The CDR3 reads CAISEYYTEAFF. The CDR3 coding sequence is TGTGCCATCAGTGAGTACTACACTGAAGCTTTCTTT.